The 5 T cell receptor beta chains below all came from one sample that was sequenced in a study of T cells in Graves' hyperthyroidism and ophthalmopathy. TCR beta CDR3 region amplification was performed from RNA transcripts. HTBI primers were employed in a first-round RT-PCR of the TCR CDR3. One entry per CDR3 protein, called by TCRdb with MiXCR from the multiplex PCR reads. The repertoire consists of 700,000 to 950,000 distinct CDR3 sequences, with roughly a third occurring once and the leading ten covering around a third. Sequencing was done on a sample of blood. The receptors here all came from a woman aged 40 to 49 with Graves' hyperthyroidism.

The V and J genes are TRBV12-3 or TRBV12-4 and TRBJ1-4; possible D gene TRBD1, 5 bases. CDR3 length equals 16 residues. The V gene lost 2 bases and the J gene lost 12 bases, with 22 bases spanning the gap. The CDR3 loop is CASSLTGRGSGGELFF. CDR3 bases: TGTGCCAGCAGTTTAACGGGACGAGGGTCCGGAGGGGAACTGTTTTTT.

This clonotype was found a few times. The V gene is TRBV29-1, the J gene TRBJ2-3, with D uncertain. V was clipped by 4 bases and J by 2 bases, with 10 bases between them. This CDR3 has 13 amino acids. The germline V gene has CDR1 SQVTM and CDR2 ANQGSEA. CDR3 protein: CSVAERFTDTQYF. As DNA, the CDR3 is TGCAGCGTTGCCGAGAGATTCACAGATACGCAGTATTTT.

A few counts support this clonotype. This chain links TRBV19 with TRBJ1-1; a possible D gene is TRBD1 (5 bases). V lost 7 bases and J lost 4, with 16 bases in between. The CDR3 consists of 14 residues. The germline gives CDR1 LNHDA, CDR2 SQIVND (reference sequence). As DNA, the CDR3 is TGTGCCAGTATCCGGCCGGGGAGGGGCACTGAAGCTTTCTTT. This encodes CASIRPGRGTEAFF.

This clonotype has at least ten counts. The gene calls are TRBV29-1 and TRBJ2-5; 9 bases are a match to TRBD1. Trimming removed 6 bases from V and 5 bases from J; junction bases left unmatched: 13. The CDR3 consists of 15 residues. Germline V gene data show CDR1 as SQVTM and CDR2 as ANQGSEA. In DNA form, the CDR3 reads TGCAGCGTAATGATCCGGACAGGGGAGGGGGAGACCCAGTACTTC. Its translation is CSVMIRTGEGETQYF.

Many counts were recorded for this clonotype. The gene calls are TRBV9 and TRBJ1-2, with 10 bases fitting TRBD1. The CDR3 sequence is 17 residues long. J was trimmed by 3 bases and V by 4 bases; bases with no gene match: 12. Looked up from germline, CDR1 is SGDLS and CDR2 is YYNGEE. CDR3 sequence reads: CASSPHLGTGDYYGYTF. The CDR3 DNA is TGTGCCAGCAGCCCCCACTTGGGGACAGGGGATTACTATGGCTACACCTTC.